The 14 T cell receptor beta chains in this list originate from one sample, sequenced in a study of T cells in Graves' hyperthyroidism and ophthalmopathy. Authors of the study amplified TCR beta CDR3 regions from RNA transcripts. Primed by the HTBI set, a first-round RT-PCR was run on the TCR CDR3. TCRdb independently ran MiXCR on the multiplex PCR reads; one entry per CDR3 protein. The data show around 660,000 distinct CDR3 sequences, with approximately 42% seen just once and under 8% held by the top ten. Sequencing was carried out using peripheral blood or thyroid tissue (not recorded which). These receptors all come from an adult man with Graves' disease, either hyperthyroidism or ophthalmopathy (not recorded which).

The V and J genes are TRBV7-9 and TRBJ1-5; 7 bases line up with TRBD1. CDR1 is SEHNR and CDR2 is FQNEAQ in the germline V gene (reference sequence). V lost 4 bases and J lost 9; bases outside the gene matches: 9. This CDR3 is built from 14 residues. In DNA, the CDR3 is TGTGCCAGCAGCTCTGAACAGGGGATAGGGCCCCAGCATTTT. This gives the protein CASSSEQGIGPQHF.

The chain combines TRBV19 with TRBJ1-1; D is ambiguous. This CDR3 has 15 residues. Germline assignment: CDR1 LNHDA and CDR2 SQIVND (reference sequence). V was clipped by 2 bases and J by 1 base, with 11 bases between them. Here the CDR3 reads CASSISRSGNTEAFF. CDR3 nucleotides: TGTGCCAGTAGTATATCGAGGTCCGGGAACACTGAAGCTTTCTTT.

This clonotype was counted at least ten times. The chain is built from TRBV2 and TRBJ1-3; 8 nucleotides match TRBD1. Germline V CDR1 and CDR2: SNHLY, FYNNEI. The CDR3 is 14 residues long. V shed 6 bases and J 4 bases; nucleotides not matched to a gene: 5. CDR3 bases: TGTGCCAGCAGAGGGACAGGAGGGGGAAACACCATATATTTT. It encodes CASRGTGGGNTIYF.

CDR3 DNA: TGTGCCACCAGTGTGGGGCCGGTCCTCGACGAGCAGTACTTC. This gives the protein CATSVGPVLDEQYF. V and J are TRBV24-1 and TRBJ2-7, with D possibly matching TRBD1 (5 bases). The germline CDR1 and CDR2 sequences are KGHDR and SFDVKD. V lost 5 bases and J 5 bases, leaving 15 bases between the germline ends. The CDR3 consists of 14 residues.

This clonotype was seen only once. One end of the junction is discordant with germline, which a read error may explain. This chain connects TRBV7-9 to TRBJ2-7; D might be TRBD1 (5 bases). This CDR3 comprises 15 residues. In germline, CDR1 is SEHNR, CDR2 FQNEAQ (reference sequence). CDR3: CASSLAGAPFYVQYF. The DNA of the CDR3 is TGTGCCAGCAGCTTAGCAGGGGCCCCTTTCTACGTGCAGTACTTC.

The genes are TRBV19 and TRBJ1-2, with 7 bases that match TRBD1. Trimming removed 7 bases from V and 7 bases from J; junction bases left unmatched: 12. This CDR3 is built from 14 residues. The germline CDR1 and CDR2 sequences are LNHDA and SQIVND (reference sequence). CDR3 nucleotides: TGTGCCAGTACCGTGGGACAGCTTCTCGGTGGCTACACCTTC. Its translation is CASTVGQLLGGYTF.

This chain connects TRBV25-1 to TRBJ1-4; D is possibly TRBD1 (5 bases). The CDR3 has 12 residues. V was cut by 6 bases and J by 6 bases, with 8 bases left in between. CDR1 is MGHDK and CDR2 is SYGVNS in the germline V gene. The CDR3 sequence: CASRGLDEKLFF. The CDR3 bases are TGTGCCAGCAGGGGACTAGATGAAAAACTGTTTTTT.

The chain uses TRBV6-1 and TRBJ1-4, with D perhaps TRBD1 (6 bases). The ends were cut back, 4 bases at V and 5 bases at J, with 14 bases in the middle. Germline V gene data show CDR1 as MNHNS and CDR2 as SASEGT. This CDR3 is built from 15 residues. CDR3 in DNA: TGTGCCAGCAGTGCGCGGACAGACTACAATGAAAAACTGTTTTTT. This codes for CASSARTDYNEKLFF.

CDR3 residues: CASSQTWSEWKNTEAFF. DNA of the CDR3: TGTGCCAGCAGCCAAACATGGTCTGAGTGGAAGAACACTGAAGCTTTCTTT. The V gene is TRBV3-1, the J gene TRBJ1-1; no definite D call. V was cut by 2 bases and J by 1 base, with 17 bases left in between. Germline V CDR1 and CDR2: LGHDT, YNNKEL (reference sequence). CDR3 length: 17 amino acids. Filled out from reference TRBV3-1 and TRBJ1-1, the complete variable domain reads DTAVSQTPKYLVTQMGNDKSIKCEQNLGHDTMYWYKQDSKKFLKIMFSYNNKELIINETVPNRFSPKSPDKAHLNLHINSLELGDSAVYFCASSQTWSEWKNTEAFFGQGTRLTVV.

This clonotype appeared a few times. The V call is TRBV15, the J call TRBJ1-6, with TRBD1 matching 11 bases. Germline assignment: CDR1 LNHNV and CDR2 YYDKDF (reference sequence). With 9 bases clipped from V and 10 bases from J, the junction kept 11 bases outside the gene matches. There are 15 residues in the CDR3. The CDR3 bases are TGTGCCACAGCGATCGGACAGGGGGCTGGATCACCCCTCCACTTT. Its protein product is CATAIGQGAGSPLHF.

This clonotype was detected ten times or more. The CDR3 is CASSPQGARGYTF. In nucleotides, the CDR3 is TGTGCCAGCAGTCCCCAGGGGGCGCGTGGCTACACCTTC. The chain uses TRBV2 and TRBJ1-2; TRBD1 matches at 8 bases. This CDR3 spans 13 amino acids. In germline, CDR1 is SNHLY, CDR2 FYNNEI. The V gene end was trimmed by 5 bases and the J gene end by 7 bases; junction bases not matched to a gene: 6.

The rearrangement joins TRBV7-2 to TRBJ2-7; TRBD2 matches 14 bases. This CDR3 is built from 15 residues. J was trimmed by 7 bases and V by 3 bases; bases with no gene match: 5. Germline-derived CDR1 and CDR2 are SGHTA and FQGNSA. The CDR3 nucleotides are TGTGCCAGCAGCTTGGGACTAGCGGGAGAGCGGGAGCAGTACTTC. This gives the protein CASSLGLAGEREQYF.

At least ten counts were recorded for this clonotype. V gene TRBV2 combines with J gene TRBJ2-7, with 10 bases lining up with TRBD2. The germline V gene has CDR1 SNHLY and CDR2 FYNNEI. This CDR3 spans 14 amino acids. V lost 8 bases and J lost 4; bases outside the gene matches: 8. The CDR3 spells CASDSSGSGYEQYF. CDR3 bases: TGTGCCAGCGATTCTAGCGGGAGTGGTTACGAGCAGTACTTC. Full variable domain (outside the CDR3, taken from reference TRBV2 and TRBJ2-7): EPEVTQTPSHQVTQMGQEVILRCVPISNHLYFYWYRQILGQKVEFLVSFYNNEISEKSEIFDDQFSVERPDGSNFTLKIRSTKLEDSAMYFCASDSSGSGYEQYFGPGTRLTVT.

This clonotype was observed a handful of times. This chain joins TRBV19 and TRBJ1-5; a possible D gene is TRBD1 (5 bases). Looked up from germline, CDR1 is LNHDA and CDR2 is SQIVND (reference sequence). The CDR3 totals 15 residues. Trimming cost V 6 bases and J 0 bases, with 12 bases left between them. DNA of the CDR3: TGTGCCAGTAGCCAAGGGGCGCATAGCAATCAGCCCCAGCATTTT. Its protein is CASSQGAHSNQPQHF.